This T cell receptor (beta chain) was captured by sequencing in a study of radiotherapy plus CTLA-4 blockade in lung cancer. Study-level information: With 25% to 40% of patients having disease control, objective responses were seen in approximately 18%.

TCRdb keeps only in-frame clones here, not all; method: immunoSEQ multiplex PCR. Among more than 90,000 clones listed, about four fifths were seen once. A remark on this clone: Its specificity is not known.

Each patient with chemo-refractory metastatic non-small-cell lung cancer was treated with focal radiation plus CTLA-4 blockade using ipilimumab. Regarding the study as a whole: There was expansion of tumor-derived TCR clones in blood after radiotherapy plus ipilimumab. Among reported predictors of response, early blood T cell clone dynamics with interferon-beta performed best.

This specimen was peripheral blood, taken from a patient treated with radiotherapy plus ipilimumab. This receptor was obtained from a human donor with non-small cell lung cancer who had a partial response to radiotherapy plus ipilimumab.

Written as DNA, the CDR3 is TGTGCCAGCAGCTTAGCCGGGAGTTGGTCAGATACGCAGTATTTT. Translated: CASSLAGSWSDTQYF. J is TRBJ2-3 and V is TRBV7-2; D perhaps matches TRBD2 (6 bases). Germline CDR1 SGHTA, CDR2 FQGNSA. This CDR3 is 15 amino acids long. Trimming took off 0 bases at V and 4 bases at J, with 11 bases between the two ends. Combining the CDR3 with reference TRBV7-2 and TRBJ2-3 gives the whole variable domain GAGVSQSPSNKVTEKGKDVELRCDPISGHTALYWYRQSLGQGLEFLIYFQGNSAPDKSGLPSDRFSAERTGGSVSTLTIQRTQQEDSAVYLCASSLAGSWSDTQYFGPGTRLTVL.